This is a list of T cell receptor beta chains from one sample in a study of blood T cell repertoires in COVID-19. Only in-frame clones appear in the TCRdb table, and some are missing; sequencing was by immunoSEQ multiplex PCR. The sample yields 200,000 to 300,000 clones, approximately 83% seen once. The sample comprised PBMCs or T cells enriched from blood (not recorded which). Receptor source: a woman aged 40 to 55 with acute COVID-19. Each CDR3 is given with its conserved first and last residue. Fields, in order: J gene, D gene, clone size, V gene, CDR3 protein, CDR3 DNA. The D gene is left open where the match is weak. Part of the rows lack a size; the others show once, few, many or a class for expanded clones.

TRBJ1-5	NA	NA	TRBV30	CACRGSQPQHF	TGTGCCTGTAGGGGAAGCCAGCCCCAGCATTTT
TRBJ1-5	NA	few	TRBV19	CASSILGPNQPQHF	TGTGCCAGTAGTATCTTGGGCCCCAATCAGCCCCAGCATTTT
TRBJ1-5	NA	NA	TRBV5-1	CASSAEGVSNQPQHF	TGCGCCAGCAGCGCGGAAGGGGTAAGCAATCAGCCCCAGCATTTT
TRBJ2-3	TRBD2	NA	TRBV5-1	CASTLAGFTDTQYF	TGCGCCAGCACACTAGCGGGGTTTACAGATACGCAGTATTTT
TRBJ1-1	NA	once	TRBV19	CASNPDTANTEAFF	TGTGCCAGTAACCCGGACACCGCGAACACTGAAGCTTTCTTT
TRBJ2-5	NA	NA	TRBV11-3	CASSLDRPGPGETQYF	TGTGCCAGCAGCTTAGATCGCCCAGGCCCGGGGGAGACCCAGTACTTC
TRBJ1-1	NA	NA	TRBV27	CASSRGYGEAFF	TGTGCCAGCAGTAGAGGGTACGGTGAAGCTTTCTTT
TRBJ1-2	NA	NA	TRBV3-1/TRBV3-2	CASSLGTQANYGYTF	TGTGCCAGCAGCCTGGGAACACAGGCTAACTATGGCTACACCTTC
TRBJ2-6	NA	NA	TRBV5-1	CASSLSVGAWLGANVLTF	TGCGCCAGCAGCTTGTCAGTGGGAGCCTGGCTCGGGGCCAACGTCCTGACTTTC
TRBJ1-4	TRBD1	NA	TRBV9	CASSPGGVGEKLFF	TGTGCCAGCAGCCCAGGGGGCGTGGGGGAAAAACTGTTTTTT
TRBJ2-1	NA	NA	TRBV30	CAWGLDGGPYNEQFF	TGTGCCTGGGGACTTGACGGCGGCCCCTACAATGAGCAGTTCTTC
TRBJ2-5	TRBD2	NA	TRBV27	CASSLDSGRETQYF	TGTGCCAGCAGTTTGGATAGCGGGAGGGAGACCCAGTACTTC
TRBJ2-5	TRBD1	NA	TRBV6-5	CATGQGSETQYF	TGTGCCACCGGACAGGGTTCAGAGACCCAGTACTTC
TRBJ1-1	TRBD1	NA	TRBV11-2	CASSLGQAEAFF	TGTGCCAGCAGCCTAGGACAGGCAGAAGCTTTCTTT
TRBJ1-5	TRBD1	NA	TRBV3-1/TRBV3-2	CASSQHPGQVNQPQHF	TGTGCCAGCAGCCAACACCCGGGACAGGTTAATCAGCCCCAGCATTTT
TRBJ2-1	TRBD2	NA	TRBV5-1	CASSLAGLAGSSNEQFF	TGCGCCAGCAGCTTGGCAGGACTAGCGGGCTCAAGCAATGAGCAGTTCTTC
TRBJ1-4	TRBD1	few	TRBV5-8	CASSKDRNNEKLFF	TGTGCCAGCAGCAAGGACAGGAATAATGAAAAACTGTTTTTT
TRBJ1-1	TRBD1	NA	TRBV19	CASSPTRDRLTEAFF	TGTGCCAGTAGTCCGACCCGGGACAGATTGACTGAAGCTTTCTTT
TRBJ2-2	TRBD1	NA	TRBV19	CASSDYPNRGWVSGELFF	TGTGCCAGTAGCGACTACCCGAACAGGGGGTGGGTCTCCGGGGAGCTGTTTTTT
TRBJ2-5	TRBD2	NA	TRBV19	CASSASGSLETQYF	TGTGCCAGTAGTGCTAGCGGGAGCTTAGAGACCCAGTACTTC
TRBJ2-1	NA	NA	TRBV19	CASSDGRNPAYNEQFF	TGTGCCAGTAGTGACGGGAGAAACCCGGCCTACAATGAGCAGTTCTTC
TRBJ1-5	NA	NA	TRBV2	CASSDGSHLNQPQHF	TGTGCCAGCAGTGATGGCAGTCACCTCAATCAGCCCCAGCATTTT
TRBJ1-6	TRBD1	NA	TRBV11-3	CASSLPGTANSPLHF	TGTGCCAGCAGCTTACCCGGGACAGCCAATTCACCCCTCCACTTT
TRBJ1-6	TRBD1	NA	TRBV2	CASSLRTGDNSPLHF	TGTGCCAGCAGCCTTAGGACAGGGGACAATTCACCCCTCCACTTT
TRBJ1-6	NA	once	TRBV24-1	CATSEGGNSPLHF	TGTGCCACCAGTGAGGGGGGAAATTCACCCCTCCACTTT
TRBJ2-7	NA	NA	TRBV11-3	CASSYYNSYEQYF	TGTGCCAGCAGCTACTATAACTCCTACGAGCAGTACTTC
TRBJ2-3	NA	NA	TRBV4-2	CASSQGLPDTQYF	TGTGCCAGCAGCCAAGGACTTCCAGATACGCAGTATTTT
TRBJ1-2	NA	NA	TRBV29-1	CSATGTPGGYTF	TGCAGCGCAACAGGGACCCCAGGGGGCTACACCTTC
TRBJ1-5	TRBD1	NA	TRBV2	CASRTGEGQPQHF	TGTGCCAGCAGGACAGGGGAGGGACAGCCCCAGCATTTT
TRBJ2-3	TRBD2	NA	TRBV7-9	CASSPTSGRGTDTQYF	TGTGCCAGCAGCCCCACTAGCGGGAGAGGTACAGATACGCAGTATTTT
TRBJ1-2	NA	NA	TRBV25-1	CASSGRPTRRDYGYTF	TGTGCCAGCAGTGGAAGGCCGACACGGAGGGACTATGGCTACACCTTC
TRBJ2-1	TRBD1	NA	TRBV11-3	CASSLARGRPHNEQFF	TGTGCCAGCAGCTTAGCTAGGGGGCGACCCCACAATGAGCAGTTCTTC
TRBJ2-3	TRBD2	few	TRBV25-1	CASSEPPIAGDGTDTQYF	TGTGCCAGCAGTGAGCCTCCAATAGCGGGAGATGGCACAGATACGCAGTATTTT
TRBJ2-2	TRBD2	once	TRBV19	CASSGGRFIRGELFF	TGTGCCAGTAGTGGCGGGAGGTTTATCCGGGGGGAGCTGTTTTTT
TRBJ2-7	TRBD1	NA	TRBV7-9	CASSLVTGTGGSYEQYF	TGTGCCAGCAGCTTAGTAACGGGAACAGGGGGCTCCTACGAGCAGTACTTC
TRBJ2-7	TRBD2	NA	TRBV18	CASSPSGGSHEQYF	TGTGCCAGCTCACCAAGCGGGGGATCCCACGAGCAGTACTTC
TRBJ1-4	NA	NA	TRBV5-1	CASSLGGDEKLFF	TGCGCCAGCAGCTTGGGGGGCGATGAAAAACTGTTTTTT
TRBJ2-7	NA	NA	TRBV30	CAWSRWEEEQYF	TGTGCCTGGAGTAGGTGGGAGGAGGAGCAGTACTTC
TRBJ2-1	TRBD2	NA	TRBV5-4	CASSPGLAGNNEQFF	TGTGCCAGCAGCCCCGGACTAGCGGGAAACAATGAGCAGTTCTTC
TRBJ1-3	NA	NA	TRBV19	CASRSPGGLGNTIYF	TGTGCCAGTCGCTCCCCGGGGGGCCTTGGAAACACCATATATTTT
TRBJ2-1	NA	once	TRBV7-3	CASSPSGSGDINEQFF	TGTGCCAGCAGCCCCTCCGGGTCGGGAGACATCAATGAGCAGTTCTTC
TRBJ2-3	TRBD2	NA	TRBV10-3	CAISKASGSPSTDTQYF	TGTGCCATCTCTAAAGCTAGCGGGAGTCCTTCCACAGATACGCAGTATTTT
TRBJ2-1	TRBD2	NA	TRBV7-8	CASSHGTSGPYNEQFF	TGTGCCAGCAGCCACGGGACTAGCGGACCCTACAATGAGCAGTTCTTC
TRBJ1-1	NA	NA	TRBV6-5	CASSYTKRLGAEAFF	TGTGCCAGCAGTTATACTAAGAGGCTCGGGGCTGAAGCTTTCTTT
TRBJ2-3	NA	few	TRBV14	CASSQDGLPPDTDTQYF	TGTGCCAGCAGCCAAGATGGGCTGCCGCCAGACACAGATACGCAGTATTTT
TRBJ2-7	NA	NA	TRBV6-6	CASSYSMTETYEQYF	TGTGCCAGCAGTTACTCGATGACAGAAACCTACGAGCAGTACTTC
TRBJ2-7	TRBD2	few	TRBV5-4	CASSLASGSYEQYF	TGTGCCAGCAGCTTGGCTAGCGGGAGCTACGAGCAGTACTTC
TRBJ1-2	TRBD1	NA	TRBV5-5	CASNRGLDYGYTF	TGTGCCAGCAACAGGGGGCTGGACTATGGCTACACCTTC
TRBJ2-5	TRBD2	NA	TRBV2	CASSEALAGGTQETQYF	TGTGCCAGCAGTGAAGCGCTCGCGGGAGGGACCCAAGAGACCCAGTACTTC
TRBJ1-3	NA	NA	TRBV5-4	CASSPGGVLSGNTIYF	TGTGCCAGCAGCCCGGGGGGGGTGTTATCTGGAAACACCATATATTTT
TRBJ2-7	NA	NA	TRBV6-5	CASGSLSSGSWQYF	TGTGCCAGCGGTTCACTCAGTTCAGGATCGTGGCAGTACTTC
TRBJ2-7	TRBD2	once	TRBV6-1	CASSEWGLAYEQYF	TGTGCCAGCAGTGAATGGGGACTAGCGTACGAGCAGTACTTC
TRBJ2-5	NA	NA	TRBV21-1	CASTTAGAGYQETQYF	TGTGCCAGCACGACGGCCGGGGCGGGGTACCAAGAGACCCAGTACTTC